This T cell receptor beta chain was recovered during a study of shared clonotypes between healthy human individuals. Across the whole study: A donor's plate count was three for CD4 naive and three for CD4 memory; CD8 naive had two and CD8 memory one. Overall study results and limits: Naive CD4 clonotypes overlapped across several donors at roughly 5%. Deeper or shallower sequencing was expected to change how clonotypes are shared among donors. Non-shared clonotypes had lower generation probabilities than those shared by all four donors.

The assay was immunoSEQ multiplex PCR, and TCRdb's table has in-frame clones only and misses some. The repertoire holds roughly 2,000,000 clones, with roughly 95% as singletons. On this clone itself: Its antigen is still unknown.

The CDR3 runs 16 residues. Per the germline V gene, CDR1 is SGHVS and CDR2 is FQNEAQ. V was cut by 4 bases and J by 0 bases, with 13 bases left in between. CD8 cells classed as naive were CD45RO-negative and positively selected for CCR7, excluding terminally differentiated effector memory CD45RA+ cells. This chain connects TRBV7-8 to TRBJ1-3; D unclear. The specimen was naive CD8+ T cells from PBMCs. This clonotype was sampled from a man in his late teens or twenties in good health. Some clones in this sample may be carry-over from other donors' samples. The CDR3, as DNA: TGTGCCAGCAGCTCGCCGGACGCCATCTCTGGAAACACCATATATTTT. Translated: CASSSPDAISGNTIYF.